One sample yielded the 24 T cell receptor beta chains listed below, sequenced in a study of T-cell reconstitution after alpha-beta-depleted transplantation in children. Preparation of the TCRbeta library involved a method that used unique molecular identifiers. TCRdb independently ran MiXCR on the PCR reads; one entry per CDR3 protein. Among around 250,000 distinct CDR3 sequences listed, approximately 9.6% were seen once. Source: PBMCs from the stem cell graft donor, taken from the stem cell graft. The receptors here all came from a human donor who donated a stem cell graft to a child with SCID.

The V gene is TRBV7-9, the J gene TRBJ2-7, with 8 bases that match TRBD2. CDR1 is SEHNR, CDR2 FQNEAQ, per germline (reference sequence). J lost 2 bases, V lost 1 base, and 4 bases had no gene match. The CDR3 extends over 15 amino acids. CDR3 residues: CASSLEVGGAYEQYF. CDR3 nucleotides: TGTGCCAGCAGCTTAGAGGTCGGGGGGGCCTACGAGCAGTACTTC.

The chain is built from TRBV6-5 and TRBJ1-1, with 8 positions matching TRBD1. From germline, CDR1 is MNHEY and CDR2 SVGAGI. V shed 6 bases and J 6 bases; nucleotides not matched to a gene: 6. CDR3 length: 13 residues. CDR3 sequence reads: CASRGDRRSEAFF. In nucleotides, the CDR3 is TGTGCCAGCAGGGGGGACAGGAGATCTGAAGCTTTCTTT.

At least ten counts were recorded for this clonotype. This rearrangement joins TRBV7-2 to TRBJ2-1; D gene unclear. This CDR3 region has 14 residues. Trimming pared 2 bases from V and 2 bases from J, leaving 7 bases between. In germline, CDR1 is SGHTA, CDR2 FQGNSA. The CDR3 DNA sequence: TGTGCCAGCAGCTTAACTGGCACCTACAATGAGCAGTTCTTC. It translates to CASSLTGTYNEQFF.

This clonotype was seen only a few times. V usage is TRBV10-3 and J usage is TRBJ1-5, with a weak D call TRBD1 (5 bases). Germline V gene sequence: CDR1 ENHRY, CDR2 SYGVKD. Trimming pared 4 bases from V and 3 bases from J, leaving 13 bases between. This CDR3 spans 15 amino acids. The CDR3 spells CAISARDGDNQPQHF. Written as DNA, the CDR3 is TGTGCCATCAGTGCTCGGGACGGAGACAATCAGCCCCAGCATTTT.

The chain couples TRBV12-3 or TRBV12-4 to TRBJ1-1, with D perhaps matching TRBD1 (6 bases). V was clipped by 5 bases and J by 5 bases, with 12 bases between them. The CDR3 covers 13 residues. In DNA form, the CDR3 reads TGTGCCAGCAGTCTTCAGGGGTGGACTGAAGCTTTCTTT. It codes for CASSLQGWTEAFF.

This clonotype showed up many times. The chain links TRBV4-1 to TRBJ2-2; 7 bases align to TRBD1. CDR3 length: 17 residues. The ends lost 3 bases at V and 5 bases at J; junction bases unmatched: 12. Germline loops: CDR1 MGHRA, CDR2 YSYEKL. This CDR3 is CASSQTVTGVSTGELFF. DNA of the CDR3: TGCGCCAGCAGCCAGACTGTTACAGGGGTGTCGACCGGGGAGCTGTTTTTT.

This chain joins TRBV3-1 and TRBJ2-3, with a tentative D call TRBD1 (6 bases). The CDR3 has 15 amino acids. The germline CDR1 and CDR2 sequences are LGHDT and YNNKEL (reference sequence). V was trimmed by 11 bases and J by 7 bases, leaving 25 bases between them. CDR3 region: CASTKVVPGTHTQYF. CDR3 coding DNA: TGTGCCTCCACCAAAGTGGTGCCTGGGACACATACGCAGTATTTT.

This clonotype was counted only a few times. DNA of the CDR3: TGTGCCAGCACCCGACCGGGACTTCCCTACAATGAGCAGTTCTTC. This gives the protein CASTRPGLPYNEQFF. V usage is TRBV6-1 and J usage is TRBJ2-1; possible D gene TRBD2, 6 bases. The CDR3 sequence is 15 residues long. The V end was cut by 7 bases, the J end by 2 bases, with 15 bases between. CDR1 MNHNS and CDR2 SASEGT come from the germline V gene.

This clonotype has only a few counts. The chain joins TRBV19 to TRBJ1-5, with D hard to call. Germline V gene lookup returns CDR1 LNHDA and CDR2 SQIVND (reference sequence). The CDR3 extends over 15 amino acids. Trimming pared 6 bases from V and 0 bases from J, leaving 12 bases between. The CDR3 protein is CASSRGWLSNQPQHF. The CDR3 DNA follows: TGTGCCAGTAGCCGGGGATGGCTTAGCAATCAGCCCCAGCATTTT.

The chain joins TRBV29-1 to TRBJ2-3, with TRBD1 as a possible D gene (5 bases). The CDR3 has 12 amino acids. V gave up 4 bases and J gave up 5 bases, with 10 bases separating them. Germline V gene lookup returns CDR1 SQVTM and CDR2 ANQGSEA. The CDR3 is CSVGQGLDTQYF. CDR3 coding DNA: TGCAGCGTTGGGCAGGGTTTAGATACGCAGTATTTT.

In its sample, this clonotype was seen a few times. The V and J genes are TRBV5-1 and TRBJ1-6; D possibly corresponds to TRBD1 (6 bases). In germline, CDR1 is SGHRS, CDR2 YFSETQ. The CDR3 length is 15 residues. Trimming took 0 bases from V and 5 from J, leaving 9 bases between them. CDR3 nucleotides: TGCGCCAGCAGCTTGGCCGGGGGCCATAATTCACCCCTCCACTTT. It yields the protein CASSLAGGHNSPLHF.

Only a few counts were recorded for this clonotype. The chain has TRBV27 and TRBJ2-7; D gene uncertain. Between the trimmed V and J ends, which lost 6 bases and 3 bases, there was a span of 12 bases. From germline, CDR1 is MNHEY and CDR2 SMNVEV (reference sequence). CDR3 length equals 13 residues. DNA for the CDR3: TGTGCCAGCAGCGGCCTACTAAACTACGAGCAGTACTTC. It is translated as CASSGLLNYEQYF.

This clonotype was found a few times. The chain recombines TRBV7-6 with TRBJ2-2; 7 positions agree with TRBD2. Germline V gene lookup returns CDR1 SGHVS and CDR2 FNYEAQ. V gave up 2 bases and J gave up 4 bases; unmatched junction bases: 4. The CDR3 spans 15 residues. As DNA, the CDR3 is TGTGCCAGCAGCTTACTAGCGGATTTCACCGGGGAGCTGTTTTTT. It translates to CASSLLADFTGELFF.

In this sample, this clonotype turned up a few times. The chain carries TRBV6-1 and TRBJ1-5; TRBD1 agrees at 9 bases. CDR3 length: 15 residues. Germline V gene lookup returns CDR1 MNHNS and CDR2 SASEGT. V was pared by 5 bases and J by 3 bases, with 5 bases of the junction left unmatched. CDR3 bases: TGTGCCAGCAGTAAGACAGGGGGTCACAATCAGCCCCAGCATTTT. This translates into CASSKTGGHNQPQHF.

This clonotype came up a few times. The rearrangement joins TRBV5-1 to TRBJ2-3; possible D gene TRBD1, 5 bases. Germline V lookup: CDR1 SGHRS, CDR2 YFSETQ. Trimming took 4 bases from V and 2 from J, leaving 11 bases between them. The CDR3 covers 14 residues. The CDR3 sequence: CASSPRQPTDTQYF. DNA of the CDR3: TGCGCCAGCAGCCCTAGACAGCCCACAGATACGCAGTATTTT.

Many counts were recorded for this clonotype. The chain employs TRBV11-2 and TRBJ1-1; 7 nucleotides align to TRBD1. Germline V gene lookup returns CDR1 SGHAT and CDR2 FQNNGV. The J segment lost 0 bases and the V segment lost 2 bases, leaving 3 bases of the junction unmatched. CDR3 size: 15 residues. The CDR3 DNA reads TGTGCCAGCAGCTTACCACAGGGGATGAACACTGAAGCTTTCTTT. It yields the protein CASSLPQGMNTEAFF.

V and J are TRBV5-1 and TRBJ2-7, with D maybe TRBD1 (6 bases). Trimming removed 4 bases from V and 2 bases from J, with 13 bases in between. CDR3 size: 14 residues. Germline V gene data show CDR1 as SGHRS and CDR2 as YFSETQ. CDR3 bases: TGCGCCAGCAGCACAGCAGGGGCCACCTACGAGCAGTACTTC. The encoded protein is CASSTAGATYEQYF.

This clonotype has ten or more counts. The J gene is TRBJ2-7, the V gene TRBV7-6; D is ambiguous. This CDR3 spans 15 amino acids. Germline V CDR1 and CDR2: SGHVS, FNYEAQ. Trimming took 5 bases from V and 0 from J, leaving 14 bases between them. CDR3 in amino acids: CASSPFSPISYEQYF. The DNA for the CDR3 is TGTGCCAGCAGCCCGTTCTCACCTATCTCCTACGAGCAGTACTTC.

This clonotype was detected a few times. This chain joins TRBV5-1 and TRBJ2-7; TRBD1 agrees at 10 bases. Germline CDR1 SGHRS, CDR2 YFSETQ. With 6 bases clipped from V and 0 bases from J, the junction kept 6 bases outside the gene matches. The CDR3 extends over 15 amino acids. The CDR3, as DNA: TGCGCCAGCACCCGGGACAGGGGAAGCTCCTACGAGCAGTACTTC. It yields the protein CASTRDRGSSYEQYF.

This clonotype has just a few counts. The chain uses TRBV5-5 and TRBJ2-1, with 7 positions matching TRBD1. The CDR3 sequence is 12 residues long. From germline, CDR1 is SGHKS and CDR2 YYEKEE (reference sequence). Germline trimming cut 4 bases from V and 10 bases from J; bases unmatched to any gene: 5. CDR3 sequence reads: CASSIPDREQFF. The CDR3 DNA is TGTGCCAGCAGCATTCCGGACAGGGAGCAGTTCTTC.

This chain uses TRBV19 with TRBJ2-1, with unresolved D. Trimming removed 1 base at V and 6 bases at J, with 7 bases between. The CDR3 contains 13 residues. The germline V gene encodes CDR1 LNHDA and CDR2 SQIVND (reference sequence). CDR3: CASSIGYSNEQFF. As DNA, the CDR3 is TGTGCCAGTAGTATAGGATACAGCAATGAGCAGTTCTTC.

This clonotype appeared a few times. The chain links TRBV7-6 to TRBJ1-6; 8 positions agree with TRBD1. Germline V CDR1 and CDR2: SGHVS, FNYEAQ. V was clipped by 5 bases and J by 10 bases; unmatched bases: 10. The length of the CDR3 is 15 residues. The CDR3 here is CASSAAGGAGSPLHF. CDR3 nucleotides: TGTGCCAGCAGCGCGGCAGGGGGCGCGGGGTCACCCCTCCACTTT.

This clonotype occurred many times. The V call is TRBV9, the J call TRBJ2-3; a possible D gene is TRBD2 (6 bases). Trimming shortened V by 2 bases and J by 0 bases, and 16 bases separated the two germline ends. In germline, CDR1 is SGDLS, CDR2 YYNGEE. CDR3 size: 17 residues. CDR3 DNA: TGTGCCAGCAGCGTTTTGGCCACTAGCTTTAGCACAGATACGCAGTATTTT. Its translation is CASSVLATSFSTDTQYF.

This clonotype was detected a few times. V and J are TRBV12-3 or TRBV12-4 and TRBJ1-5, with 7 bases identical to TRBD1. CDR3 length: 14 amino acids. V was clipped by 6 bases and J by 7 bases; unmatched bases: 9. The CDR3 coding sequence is TGTGCCAGCAGAGAGACAGGGCTCGGCCAGCCCCAGCATTTT. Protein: CASRETGLGQPQHF.